A single TCR beta chain is shown here with its context. Its antigen is currently not known. No much larger clonotype is one base removed from it; base qualities were not supplied. This record belongs to a study of cytomegalovirus exposure and HLA in healthy donors (dated by TCRdb to between 2016 and 2019). Context from the whole study: An earlier analysis of roughly 570 of the donors reported approximately 300 Gb of sequence data and some 110 million unique TCR beta sequences obtained from about 170 million T cells. The T cell repertoires of under 700 subjects were profiled by immunosequencing and related to cytomegalovirus serostatus. To decide whether each TCR beta V gene segment behaved as functional or pseudogenic, an earlier analysis of fewer than 750 of the donors relied on high-throughput TCR beta sequencing. Typing coverage differed by locus: A, B, C, DRB1 and DQB1 were typed in roughly 629-630 donors, DQA1 in about 550, DPA1 in nearly 610, and DPB1 in approximately 450. In the later analysis, no new phenotypic data were used to find candidate immune exposures; instead, reliance was placed on TCR beta sequences and their occurrence across donors. The study was designed to test whether signatures of past pathogen exposure could be identified by cataloging public T cell receptors. All discovery cohort repertoires had been generated on a single sequencing platform. The study combined high-throughput TCR immunosequencing, statistical association of individual TCRs with disease status, and machine learning to predict cytomegalovirus infection status. Because of strong linkage in the cohort, 5 or 6 DR-DQ haplotypes were treated as single units for association and clustering. An early release covering 550 to 650 HLA-typed donors comprised roughly 300 gigabases of sequencing data and around 85 million unique TCR sequences. A later analysis re-analyzed previously published TCR beta repertoires from hundreds of donors and added high-resolution HLA genotyping to study TCR occurrence patterns. Donor age, sex, ethnicity and CMV serostatus were compiled alongside the repertoire data. The genetic ancestry cluster associated with self-reported Caucasian donors included 80% to 90% of the roughly 390 genotyped donors. Across roughly 420 genotyped donors of the cohort, an average of roughly 250,000 unique TCR beta nucleotide sequences per donor were sequenced, and 15% to 20% of those sequences were non-productive. Along with the approximately 650-subject first cohort, a separate validation cohort of roughly 110 different subjects was used. A later genetic analysis used genome-wide SNP genotypes for about 60% of the 666 donors, treating that subset as a discovery cohort. Both class I and class II loci were covered by HLA typing, at four-digit resolution. General conclusions and limits of the study: A later analysis found that most CMV-associated TCR beta chains appeared HLA-restricted, with HLA associations seemingly driven largely by CMV exposure. In a later analysis, some 17,000 TCR beta sequences were associated with specific HLA alleles at a false discovery rate of 0.05. When HLA alleles, especially DR and DQ, strongly co-occurred, attributing TCR associations to individual alleles was difficult. According to a later analysis, TCR association rates differed among HLA loci, with DRB1 alleles showing the most associated TCRs and HLA-C alleles showing the fewest. Most TCR sequences were observed very rarely across donors, whereas some public TCRs were present in many individuals. Compared with the roughly 670-donor mean, donors in an Asian-associated ancestry cluster had fewer N-insertions in productive TCRs, according to a later genetic analysis. In vitro tests confirmed that a few of the cytomegalovirus-associated TCR beta chains recognize cytomegalovirus antigens. The presence/absence analyses assumed that sequencing depth was roughly uniform across donors, and that assumption may not be true. A total of 150 to 200 TCR beta chains were listed by the study as associated with cytomegalovirus. Because counts were too low, roughly 18 rarely observed V segments, including chromosome 9 orphons, were left out of the earlier analysis of approximately 580 of the donors. An association between a missense DCLRE1C variant and V-gene and J-gene trimming of TCR beta chains was found in a later genetic analysis and replicated in an independent cohort. Because HLA typing was missing for some donors at each locus, association tests included only the typed subset. The only immune exposure information available for the cohort was CMV serostatus. In a later analysis, HLA-associated TCR beta chains were found to be more clonally expanded and to have lower generation probabilities than equally common non-associated chains. It was suggested by the authors that the approach could potentially be generalized to other disease states and immunological phenotypes. In an earlier analysis of 500 to 650 of the donors, most TCR beta V segments appeared in productive rearrangements about 87% or about 30% of the time, broadly matching IMGT annotations. Because the 87-base-pair reads could not distinguish some IMGT-functional V segments, including TRBV6-2 and TRBV6-3, those segments were excluded. A further reported finding was that TCR beta sequences accurately predicted the HLA-A and HLA-B alleles for most subjects in the first cohort. In this cohort, only TCR beta chains were sequenced, and detectable features were limited by the absence of alpha or paired-chain data. Cytomegalovirus status was reported to be diagnosed by the classifier with high specificity and sensitivity in both the original and validation cohorts. Correlated functional status among segregating V segments might reflect linkage disequilibrium, but an unknown experimental factor could not be ruled out. A group of highly shared sequence variants was considered likely to be a technical artifact of the sequencing pipeline. A later analysis reported that several top co-occurrence clusters appeared linked to parvovirus B19, influenza, CMV and Epstein-Barr virus.

The library relied on the immunoSEQ multiplex PCR assay. For the multiplex PCR, a mixture combining 60 forward primers for TCR Vbeta segments and 13 reverse primers for TCR Jbeta segments was used. The CDR3 region of rearranged TCR beta genes was amplified from genomic DNA with a multiplex PCR assay. The Illumina HiSeq System was used to sequence the amplified TCR beta libraries as 87-base-pair reads. For the original study's pipeline: A later analysis counted tens of millions of unique TCR beta chains across the 700 or so repertoires, and 10 million to 11 million of these chains were shared by at least two donors. A nearest-neighbor algorithm error-corrected the raw reads and collapsed the reads into unique sequences, merging closely related sequences to remove PCR and sequencing errors. To assign V, D and J gene segments, CDR3 sequences were aligned to IMGT reference sequences. For a sequence to be retained, at least a six-nucleotide match to both a V gene segment and a J gene segment was required. Rearrangements were called productive when the CDR3 lacked stop codons and stayed in frame with V and J; all others were non-productive. CDR3 was defined according to IMGT convention as the region running from the second conserved V-encoded cysteine to the conserved J-encoded phenylalanine. The earlier analysis of about 620 of the donors excluded sequences that lacked an unambiguous match to a single V gene segment. An earlier analysis of several hundred of the donors classified V segments as functional when productive rearrangements were above 56.7% and as segregating when the standard deviation between donors was above 5%. To diagnose cytomegalovirus status from the catalog of TCR beta chain sequences, a statistical classification framework was built. In a later analysis, TCR nucleotide sequences were compared against IMGT/GENE-DB human TR gene sequences so that V and J genes could be assigned. The TCRdist pipeline was used in a later analysis to assign CDR3 sequences and most-parsimonious VDJ recombination scenarios. In a later analysis, each TCR beta chain was defined by its CDR3 amino acid sequence together with its V-gene family, and reads without a unique V-gene family were excluded. In a later analysis, 550 to 650 highly shared, low-generation-probability nucleotide sequences were removed to address suspected cross-contamination and a sequencing artifact. For each public chain, a later analysis derived a clonal expansion index from normalized ranks of inferred template counts within each repertoire. A later analysis computed generation probabilities with a VDJ recombination model fitted to out-of-frame rearrangements, and checked the results against IGoR. Hypergeometric tests were used in a later analysis to score TCR-TCR, TCR-HLA and TCR-CMV co-occurrence, with a repertoire-size bias correction applied to the TCR pairs. False discovery rates were estimated in a later analysis by permuting HLA or CMV assignments 20 times. In a later analysis, co-occurring TCRs were grouped with DBSCAN, and TCRdist sequence similarity was added when clustering was performed within HLA-allele-positive subsets. For co-occurrence clustering, repertoires with fewer than 30,000 or more than 120,000 public chains were excluded, along with five repertoires with anomalous nucleotide sharing. TCRdb retrieved this table from immuneACCESS and kept in-frame rearrangements only. Not all clones are present; in checked studies, unresolved V genes account for under half, and no reason is known for the remainder. V and J calls and clone size are those listed in that table; D and trimming were worked out from the DNA. This sample lists approximately 130,000 clones; roughly 80% were detected once. Jointly, the top ten make up roughly 1.2% of the sample.

The CDR3 measures 15 amino acids from cysteine to phenylalanine. Only CDR3 DNA is held: 45 bases, read in frame from base 1. CDR1 and CDR2 (MNHNS, SASEGT) derive from the germline V gene. A distance of 14 bases separates the germline ends of V and J, which lose 3 bases and 3 bases respectively. The cohort comprised fewer than 700 healthy bone marrow donors. Cohort members were all nominally healthy when sampled, although unrecorded immune exposures were likely present. The donor tested CMV seronegative, placing the donor among the 350 to 400 seronegative members of the cohort. Every donor gave a peripheral blood sample, and the peripheral blood mononuclear cells from that sample were used for TCR beta sequencing. Genomic DNA was extracted from the blood cell samples with the Qiagen DNeasy Blood Extraction Kit.

The V and J genes are TRBV6-1 and TRBJ1-2; the D gene assignment is ambiguous. This receptor was obtained from a boy between 10 and 17 years old in good health and CMV-seronegative. Sequenced sample: PBMCs. CDR3 region: CASSDPQEGDYGYTF. The bases read TGTGCCAGCAGTGATCCGCAGGAGGGTGACTATGGCTACACCTTC.